Presented here are 13 T cell receptor beta chains from one specimen sequenced in a study of early T cells in non-severe SARS-CoV-2 infection. TCRdb processed the 5' RACE reads anew with MiXCR; each CDR3 protein has one entry. The table shows some 34,000 distinct CDR3 sequences, with 7.1% occurring only once. Here the sequenced sample was whole blood, taken at baseline. All receptors derive from an adult who was a healthcare worker with PCR-confirmed SARS-CoV-2 infection or an uninfected control (not recorded which).

Ten or more counts support this clonotype. The rearrangement uses TRBV21-1 and TRBJ1-2; TRBD1 is the table's D call, not checked against the DNA. TRBV21-1 is a listed pseudogene. The CDR3 is 15 residues long. CDR3 protein: CASSKVDGTNYGYTF. CDR3 nucleotides: TGTGCCAGCAGCAAAGTAGACGGGACAAACTATGGCTACACCTTC.

This sequence joins TRBV12-3 or TRBV12-4 and TRBJ2-5; possibly TRBD1 or TRBD2 for D (5 bases each). The CDR3 totals 15 residues. V dropped 5 bases and J dropped 2 bases, with 15 bases sitting between them. CDR3 nucleotides: TGTGCCAGCAGTCGGCCGGGACCCCCGCAAGAGACCCAGTACTTC. Translating gives CASSRPGPPQETQYF.

This clonotype was seen repeatedly, ten times or more. This rearrangement joins TRBV3-1 to TRBJ2-7; 7 positions agree with TRBD2. From germline, CDR1 is LGHDT and CDR2 YNNKEL (reference sequence). The V and J ends lost 4 bases and 1 base, in that order; junction bases with no gene match: 7. CDR3 length: 15 residues. The chain's CDR3 is CASSRGSFHSYEQYF. CDR3 coding DNA: TGTGCCAGCAGCCGCGGGAGTTTTCATTCCTACGAGCAGTACTTC.

This clonotype came up a few times. The chain joins TRBV6-1 to TRBJ2-1, with 8 bases that match TRBD2. The CDR3 is 16 amino acids. V shed 6 bases and J 2 bases; nucleotides not matched to a gene: 9. The germline gives CDR1 MNHNS, CDR2 SASEGT. The DNA of the CDR3 is TGTGCCAGCAGCCCTGGGGCGGGAGGAGCCTACAATGAGCAGTTCTTC. Translating gives CASSPGAGGAYNEQFF.

In its sample, this clonotype was seen a few times. This sequence joins TRBV19 and TRBJ2-3, with D perhaps given as TRBD1 or TRBD2 (7 bases each). V was cut by 10 bases and J by 2 bases, with 22 bases left in between. This CDR3 has 16 amino acids. Germline V CDR1 and CDR2: LNHDA, SQIVND (reference sequence). In nucleotides, the CDR3 is TGTGCCACTGCCGCGGGGGCAGGGGGTTTCACAGATACGCAGTATTTT. Translated: CATAAGAGGFTDTQYF.

The sample holds a few counts of this clonotype. V is TRBV6-5 and J is TRBJ1-6; no definite D call. The germline gives CDR1 MNHEY, CDR2 SVGAGI. V gave up 6 bases and J gave up 8 bases, with 17 bases separating them. The CDR3 consists of 15 residues. This CDR3 reads CASRGLVQRDSPLHF. DNA for the CDR3: TGTGCCAGCAGGGGCCTAGTACAGAGAGATTCACCCCTCCACTTT.

The V and J genes are TRBV15 and TRBJ1-1; no reliable D call. The germline CDR1 and CDR2 sequences are LNHNV and YYDKDF (reference sequence). This CDR3 is built from 12 residues. The V and J ends lost 5 bases and 1 base respectively, with 5 bases between them. The CDR3 DNA is TGTGCCACCAGCGAGAGGAACACTGAAGCTTTCTTT. This gives the protein CATSERNTEAFF.

This clonotype was counted only a few times. This chain joins TRBV29-1 and TRBJ2-1; D ambiguous. Trimming pared 1 base from V and 7 bases from J, leaving 8 bases between. The CDR3 consists of 12 residues. Germline V CDR1 and CDR2: SQVTM, ANQGSEA. CDR3 coding DNA: TGCAGCGTTGAAGTAAGGGAAAATGAGCAGTTCTTC. Amino acids: CSVEVRENEQFF.

This clonotype was counted between two and nine times. The rearrangement joins TRBV9 to TRBJ2-2; D ambiguous. The V end lost 4 bases, the J end lost 6 bases, and 13 bases lay between the germline ends. This CDR3 region has 14 residues. CDR1 and CDR2 from the germline V gene are SGDLS and YYNGEE. The CDR3 is CASSIYNGPGELFF. The DNA of the CDR3 is TGTGCCAGCAGCATATATAACGGTCCCGGGGAGCTGTTTTTT.

This clonotype was observed many times. The chain recombines TRBV5-1 with TRBJ2-7, with a tentative D call TRBD2 (5 bases). Germline assignment: CDR1 SGHRS and CDR2 YFSETQ. This CDR3 has 15 residues. V shed 5 bases and J shed 4 bases, with 19 bases lying between them. The CDR3 sequence is CASRPSPEAVYEQYF. DNA of the CDR3: TGCGCCAGCAGGCCAAGTCCGGAGGCAGTGTACGAGCAGTACTTC.

This clonotype was observed at least ten times. The J gene is TRBJ2-1, the V gene TRBV18, with D unresolved. V gave up 2 bases and J gave up 2 bases, with 10 bases separating them. The CDR3 loop spans 15 amino acids. The germline gives CDR1 KGHSH, CDR2 LQKENI. CDR3 residues: CASSPSLTAYNEQFF. DNA of the CDR3: TGTGCCAGCTCACCATCCCTAACCGCCTACAATGAGCAGTTCTTC.

The chain links TRBV19 to TRBJ2-3; 14 bases are a match to TRBD2. This CDR3 has 19 residues. Trimming cost V 4 bases and J 0 bases; bases outside gene matches: 9. CDR1 LNHDA and CDR2 SQIVND come from the germline V gene (reference sequence). The chain's CDR3 is CASSTGLAGGHGSTDTQYF. The CDR3 DNA sequence: TGTGCCAGTAGTACAGGACTAGCGGGAGGCCATGGAAGCACAGATACGCAGTATTTT.

The genes are TRBV6-2 or TRBV6-3 and TRBJ1-3; no clear D. V was cut by 6 bases and J by 0 bases, with 12 bases left in between. The germline V gene has CDR1 MNHEY and CDR2 SVGEGT. This CDR3 spans 15 amino acids. The CDR3 nucleotides read TGTGCCAGCAGAAAGGACGGTTCCTCTGGAAACACCATATATTTT. It translates to CASRKDGSSGNTIYF.